These 3 T cell receptor beta chains were all obtained from the same sample, sequenced in a study of T-cell memory formation after mild COVID-19. TCRdb re-analysed the 5' RACE reads in MiXCR, keeping a single row per CDR3 protein. The sample contains some 150,000 distinct CDR3 sequences, 20% to 25% of which appear only once. Sequenced input: PBMCs or a T cell subset sorted from them (not recorded which). These receptors all stem from an adult woman who had mild COVID-19 (a few samples of this study predate the infection). Cell type and time point are not known.

This clonotype was observed a few times. V is TRBV5-1 and J is TRBJ1-1; D unresolved. This CDR3 has 15 residues. Germline loops: CDR1 SGHRS, CDR2 YFSETQ. Trimming took off 0 bases at V and 0 bases at J, with 9 bases between the two ends. CDR3 sequence reads: CASSLAQDVNTEAFF. DNA of the CDR3: TGCGCCAGCAGCTTGGCGCAGGATGTGAACACTGAAGCTTTCTTT. Combining the CDR3 with reference TRBV5-1 and TRBJ1-1 gives the whole variable domain KAGVTQTPRYLIKTRGQQVTLSCSPISGHRSVSWYQQTPGQGLQFLFEYFSETQRNKGNFPGRFSGRQFSNSRSEMNVSTLELGDSALYLCASSLAQDVNTEAFFGQGTRLTVV.

This sequence joins TRBV7-9 and TRBJ1-2, with D perhaps matching TRBD1 (6 bases). The V gene's germline CDR1 is SEHNR and CDR2 FQNEAQ (reference sequence). The V and J ends lost 5 bases and 8 bases respectively, with 18 bases between them. The CDR3 is 14 amino acids. As DNA, the CDR3 is TGTGCCAGCAGCCCGGACGGCAGGGGAGAAGGCTACACCTTC. Amino acid sequence: CASSPDGRGEGYTF. The complete variable domain, with remaining parts taken from reference TRBV7-9 and TRBJ1-2, reads DTGVSQNPRHKITKRGQNVTFRCDPISEHNRLYWYRQTLGQGPEFLTYFQNEAQLEKSRLLSDRFSAERPKGSFSTLEIQRTEQGDSAMYLCASSPDGRGEGYTFGSGTRLTVV.

The chain joins TRBV4-1 to TRBJ2-1, with 7 bases matching TRBD2. Trimming cost V 1 base and J 8 bases; bases outside gene matches: 8. Germline V gene data show CDR1 as MGHRA and CDR2 as YSYEKL. CDR3 length equals 15 residues. The CDR3, as DNA: TGCGCCAGCAGCCAAGCTGCGGGAGCCCCCGATGAGCAGTTCTTC. Translation: CASSQAAGAPDEQFF.